The 23 T cell receptor beta chains below all came from one sample that was sequenced in a study of blood T cell repertoires in COVID-19. Profiling relied on immunoSEQ multiplex PCR, and the TCRdb table lists in-frame clones only, not all of them. Of some 200,000 clones in the sample, roughly 80% were seen once. The sample was peripheral blood. Every receptor here comes from a woman aged 65 to 85 with acute or convalescent COVID-19.

J is TRBJ2-5 and V is TRBV7-2; 11 bases agree with TRBD2. V trimming: 2 bases; J trimming: 5 bases; junction bases outside the gene matches: 4. Germline V gene sequence: CDR1 SGHTA, CDR2 FQGNSA. The CDR3 totals 15 residues. CDR3 nucleotide sequence: TGTGCCAGCAGCTTAATGTTAGCGGGGGGGGAGACCCAGTACTTC. It is translated as CASSLMLAGGETQYF.

The chain is built from TRBV11-3 and TRBJ2-1; D may be TRBD2 (5 bases). The germline V and J ends were trimmed by 1 base and 11 bases, with 15 bases remaining between them. Germline CDR1 reads SGHNT; CDR2 reads YENEEA. The CDR3 loop spans 14 amino acids. CDR3 amino acids: CASSLGTSASQQFF. The CDR3 DNA follows: TGTGCCAGCAGCTTAGGGACGTCGGCTAGCCAGCAGTTCTTC.

The CDR3, as DNA: TGTGCCAGCAGCTTAGAGGGACTCGCTACAACTAATGAAAAACTGTTTTTT. Amino acids: CASSLEGLATTNEKLFF. The chain is built from TRBV7-2 and TRBJ1-4; a weak D match, TRBD1 (5 bases). The V gene's germline CDR1 is SGHTA and CDR2 FQGNSA. This CDR3 is 17 amino acids long. V lost 1 base to trimming and J lost 0 bases, with 12 bases between them.

V and J are TRBV6-5 and TRBJ1-2; D remains unclear. Trimming took off 5 bases at V and 2 bases at J, with 9 bases between the two ends. The CDR3 length is 13 residues. Germline V CDR1 and CDR2: MNHEY, SVGAGI. CDR3 protein: CASSPTPNYGYTF. CDR3 DNA sequence: TGTGCCAGCAGTCCCACACCGAACTATGGCTACACCTTC.

The CDR3: CASSSTATGANVLTF. As DNA, the CDR3 is TGCGCCAGCAGCTCAACAGCAACTGGGGCCAACGTCCTGACTTTC. The chain couples TRBV5-1 to TRBJ2-6; D remains ambiguous. V lost 3 bases and J 2 bases, leaving 9 bases between the germline ends. Germline V gene lookup returns CDR1 SGHRS and CDR2 YFSETQ. This CDR3 is built from 15 residues.

This clone has more than one count but fewer than ten. The CDR3 sequence is CASSIRPGHNEKLFF. The CDR3 DNA reads as TGTGCCAGCAGTATCCGACCGGGACATAATGAAAAACTGTTTTTT. This rearrangement joins TRBV2 to TRBJ1-4, with D perhaps matching TRBD1 (6 bases). The germline V gene has CDR1 SNHLY and CDR2 FYNNEI. This CDR3 is 15 amino acids long. V was cut by 5 bases and J by 4 bases, with 14 bases left in between.

This chain joins TRBV24-1 and TRBJ2-2, with 8 bases identical to TRBD2. This CDR3 is built from 17 residues. Germline CDR1 reads KGHDR; CDR2 reads SFDVKD. The V and J ends lost 0 bases and 5 bases, in that order; junction bases with no gene match: 7. The DNA of the CDR3 is TGTGCCACCAGTGATTTGCGGCTAGCGGGTGGGACCGGGGAGCTGTTTTTT. The encoded protein is CATSDLRLAGGTGELFF.

V is TRBV3-1 (or the pseudogene TRBV3-2) and J is TRBJ1-5; D possibly corresponds to TRBD1 (6 bases). The germline V gene has CDR1 LGHDT and CDR2 YNNKEL (reference sequence). The CDR3 covers 14 residues. The V end lost 4 bases, the J end lost 6 bases, and 13 bases lay between the germline ends. The CDR3 nucleotides are TGTGCCAGCAGCCCCCGACAGGCTGCTCAGCCCCAGCATTTT. Encoded protein: CASSPRQAAQPQHF.

This clone came up once. The chain joins TRBV7-8 to TRBJ2-7; 7 bases agree with TRBD1. The CDR3 runs 17 residues. The V segment lost 6 bases and the J segment 5 bases; nucleotides outside the gene matches: 19. CDR1 and CDR2 (germline): SGHVS, FQNEAQ. CDR3: CASRKRVAGGLVDEQYF. CDR3 coding DNA: TGTGCCAGCAGAAAGAGGGTGGCAGGGGGATTGGTCGACGAGCAGTACTTC.

The CDR3 loop reads CASSLAEGQPQHF. The CDR3 DNA reads as TGTGCCAGCAGCTTGGCCGAGGGTCAGCCCCAGCATTTT. The genes are TRBV5-6 and TRBJ1-5, with D unclear. There are 13 residues in the CDR3. Germline assignment: CDR1 SGHDT and CDR2 YYEEEE. V was trimmed by 0 bases and J by 6 bases, leaving 7 bases between them.

The chain uses TRBV24-1 and TRBJ2-1; 7 bases are shared with TRBD2. In germline, CDR1 is KGHDR, CDR2 SFDVKD. Germline trimming cut 7 bases from V and 7 bases from J; bases unmatched to any gene: 15. There are 16 residues in the CDR3. Here the CDR3 reads CATSPSRGGGLNEQFF. The DNA of the CDR3 is TGTGCCACCAGCCCTTCCCGGGGCGGGGGTTTGAATGAGCAGTTCTTC.

The chain carries TRBV24-1 and TRBJ2-1, with TRBD1 identical over 8 bases. Germline-derived CDR1 and CDR2 are KGHDR and SFDVKD. This CDR3 comprises 15 residues. The ends lost 5 bases at V and 7 bases at J; junction bases unmatched: 9. DNA of the CDR3: TGTGCCACCAGTGCCGCCTACAGGGGGTGGAATGAGCAGTTCTTC. It is translated as CATSAAYRGWNEQFF.

This chain connects TRBV6-2 or TRBV6-3 to TRBJ2-7; 8 bases agree with TRBD2. The CDR3 totals 16 residues. The germline V gene has CDR1 MNHEY and CDR2 SVGEGT. V was clipped by 0 bases and J by 6 bases; unmatched bases: 10. CDR3 coding DNA: TGTGCCAGCAGTTACTCGATCTGGCAGAGCGGGAGCGAGCAGTACTTC. The encoded protein is CASSYSIWQSGSEQYF.

This chain joins TRBV7-9 and TRBJ2-5; D gene unclear. CDR1 is SEHNR, CDR2 FQNEAQ, per germline (reference sequence). This CDR3 comprises 12 residues. V gave up 5 bases and J gave up 5 bases, with 9 bases separating them. The CDR3 loop reads CASSPGWETQYF. In DNA, the CDR3 is TGTGCCAGCAGCCCTGGCTGGGAGACCCAGTACTTC.

This rearrangement joins TRBV6-6 to TRBJ1-2, with D possibly TRBD1 on 5 matching bases. The CDR3 is 12 residues long. The V end was cut by 11 bases, the J end by 5 bases, with 15 bases between. Germline values: CDR1 MNHNY, CDR2 SVGAGI (reference sequence). The CDR3 DNA sequence: TGTGCCGGAGGGACTCGTAGGTATGGCTACACCTTC. Its translation: CAGGTRRYGYTF.

The V and J genes are TRBV5-1 and TRBJ1-3; TRBD1 matches 8 bases. V lost 0 bases and J lost 4; bases outside the gene matches: 9. Germline-derived CDR1 and CDR2 are SGHRS and YFSETQ. There are 17 residues in the CDR3. The CDR3 sequence is CASSLAHGQGAGNTIYF. CDR3 nucleotides: TGCGCCAGCAGCTTGGCCCATGGACAGGGAGCCGGAAACACCATATATTTT. The full variable domain, with the rest looked up from reference TRBV5-1 and TRBJ1-3, is KAGVTQTPRYLIKTRGQQVTLSCSPISGHRSVSWYQQTPGQGLQFLFEYFSETQRNKGNFPGRFSGRQFSNSRSEMNVSTLELGDSALYLCASSLAHGQGAGNTIYFGEGSWLTVV.

The chain has TRBV5-1 and TRBJ1-5; D ambiguous. The V gene lost 0 bases and the J gene lost 3 bases, with 7 bases spanning the gap. This CDR3 is built from 14 residues. Germline values: CDR1 SGHRS, CDR2 YFSETQ. CDR3 loop: CASSLDGINQPQHF. The CDR3, as DNA: TGCGCCAGCAGCTTGGACGGGATCAATCAGCCCCAGCATTTT.

The chain has TRBV27 and TRBJ2-1; the match to TRBD2 covers 10 bases. Germline CDR1 reads MNHEY; CDR2 reads SMNVEV (reference sequence). The CDR3 covers 16 residues. Trimming at V came to 3 bases and at J to 5 bases, leaving 7 bases not matched to a gene. CDR3 sequence (DNA): TGTGCCAGCAGTTTCATCGGACTAGCGGCGAACAATGAGCAGTTCTTC. Translation gives CASSFIGLAANNEQFF.

The rearrangement uses TRBV7-2 and TRBJ2-5, with 7 nucleotides matching TRBD1. This CDR3 has 13 residues. The germline CDR1 and CDR2 sequences are SGHTA and FQGNSA. V shed 5 bases, J shed 5 bases, and the junction held 5 bases outside the gene matches. Written as DNA, the CDR3 is TGTGCCAGCAGCCAGGGGGTGCGGGAGACCCAGTACTTC. Protein: CASSQGVRETQYF.

V usage is TRBV27 and J usage is TRBJ2-7; 11 bases match TRBD2. Germline loops: CDR1 MNHEY, CDR2 SMNVEV (reference sequence). After removal of 2 bases from V and 8 bases from J, the junction contained 11 bases not matched to a gene. There are 16 residues in the CDR3. CDR3 amino acids: CASSLPASSGGNKQYF. CDR3 DNA sequence: TGTGCCAGCAGTTTACCCGCCTCTAGCGGGGGGAATAAGCAGTACTTC.

The chain employs TRBV7-3 and TRBJ1-2, with D hard to call. This CDR3 is 13 amino acids long. Trimming left V 5 bases short and J 4 bases short, with 11 bases between. The germline CDR1 and CDR2 sequences are SGHTA and FQGTGA. In DNA form, the CDR3 reads TGTGCCAGCAGCCCCGGCCGGGTCTATGGCTACACCTTC. It codes for CASSPGRVYGYTF.

The chain links TRBV10-3 to TRBJ2-2; D is possibly TRBD2 (6 bases). The V and J ends lost 5 bases and 6 bases respectively, with 16 bases between them. CDR3 length: 15 residues. The germline V gene has CDR1 ENHRY and CDR2 SYGVKD. The CDR3 protein is CAISQGLVYPGELFF. The CDR3 bases are TGTGCCATCAGTCAGGGACTGGTTTATCCCGGGGAGCTGTTTTTT.

The CDR3 sequence is CASSQDWWNSGGESTDTQYF. DNA of the CDR3: TGTGCCAGCAGCCAAGATTGGTGGAATAGCGGGGGGGAAAGCACAGATACGCAGTATTTT. The rearrangement uses TRBV3-1 (or the pseudogene TRBV3-2) and TRBJ2-3; TRBD2 matches 11 bases. The CDR3 is 20 amino acids. Germline V lookup: CDR1 LGHDT, CDR2 YNNKEL (reference sequence). V dropped 0 bases and J dropped 0; count of bases not matched to a gene: 11.